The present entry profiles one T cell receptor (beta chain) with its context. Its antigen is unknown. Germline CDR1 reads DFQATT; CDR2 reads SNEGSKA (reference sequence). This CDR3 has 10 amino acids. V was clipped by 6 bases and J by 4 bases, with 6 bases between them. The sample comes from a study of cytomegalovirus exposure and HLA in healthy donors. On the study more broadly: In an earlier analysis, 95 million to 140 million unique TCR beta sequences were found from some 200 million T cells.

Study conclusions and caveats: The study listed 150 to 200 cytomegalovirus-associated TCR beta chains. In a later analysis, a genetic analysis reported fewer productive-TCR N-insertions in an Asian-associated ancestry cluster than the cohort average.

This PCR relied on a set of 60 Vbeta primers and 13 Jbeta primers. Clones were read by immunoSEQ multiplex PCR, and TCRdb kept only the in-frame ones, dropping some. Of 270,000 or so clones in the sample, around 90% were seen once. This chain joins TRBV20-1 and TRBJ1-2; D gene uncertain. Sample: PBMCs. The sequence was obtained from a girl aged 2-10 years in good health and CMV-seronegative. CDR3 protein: CSAPVYGYTF. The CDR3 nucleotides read TGCAGTGCCCCAGTCTATGGCTACACCTTC.